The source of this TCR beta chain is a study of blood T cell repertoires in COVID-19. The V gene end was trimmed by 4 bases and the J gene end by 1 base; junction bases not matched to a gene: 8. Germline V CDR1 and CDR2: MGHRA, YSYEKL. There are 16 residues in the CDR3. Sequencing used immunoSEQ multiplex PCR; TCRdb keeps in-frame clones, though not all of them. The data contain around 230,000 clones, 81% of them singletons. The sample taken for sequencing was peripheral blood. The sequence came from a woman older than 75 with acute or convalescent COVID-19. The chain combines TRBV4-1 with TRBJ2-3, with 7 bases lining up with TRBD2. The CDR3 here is CASSPNLRGGTDTQYF. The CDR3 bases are TGCGCCAGCAGCCCAAATTTACGGGGGGGCACAGATACGCAGTATTTT.